Sequencing of this TCR beta chain was carried out in a study of Graves' ophthalmopathy and Graves' hyperthyroidism (dated by TCRdb to 2017 to 2018). With respect to the entire study: Peripheral blood was collected at initial diagnosis, prior to any treatment. In total, 135 blood samples were TCR-sequenced: fewer than 50 ophthalmopathy, approximately 80 hyperthyroidism and approximately 17 hyperthyroidism-to-ophthalmopathy patients. The study used TCR beta repertoire signatures to distinguish Graves' ophthalmopathy from Graves' hyperthyroidism and to predict progression to ophthalmopathy. To explore V-J signatures distinguishing ophthalmopathy from hyperthyroidism, a discovery set of 100 patients (more than 40 ophthalmopathy, roughly 55 stable hyperthyroidism) was enrolled. In about six hyperthyroidism patients, T-cell repertoires of thyroid tissue and blood were compared. The independent validation cohort included approximately 19 hyperthyroidism patients plus 17 patients who later progressed from hyperthyroidism to ophthalmopathy. Following sampling, methimazole starting at 30 mg daily was administered to hyperthyroidism patients, and high-dose intravenous methylprednisolone was administered to ophthalmopathy patients. Overall study outcomes, separate from this receptor: In cross-validation, the 13-signature model distinguished ophthalmopathy from stable hyperthyroidism with just over 85% sensitivity and approximately 81% specificity, while in the test set the corresponding values were about 80% and 75%. Most expanded thyroid clonotypes with frequency above 0.001 were also detected in blood, suggesting blood repertoires may reflect the thyroid immune response. Sample size was not statistically predetermined, and group allocation was not concealed from the investigators. In validation, the model predicted ophthalmopathy progression with about 71% sensitivity and 72.22% specificity; roughly 11 predicted patients were CT-confirmed with GO in a median of 6.5 months.

The ophthalmopathy patients had moderately to severely active disease, with a Clinical Activity Score of 3 or higher, a NOSPECS grade of 4 or higher, and a disease duration of less than 3 months. Anyone with other autoimmune diseases, uncontrolled infections, pregnancy or lactation was excluded from the study. Clinical symptoms, serum thyroxine, TRAb, thyroid ultrasound and orbital computed tomography were used for diagnosis. PBMCs were isolated from around 10 ml of fresh peripheral blood by Ficoll-Paque density gradient centrifugation. Total RNA was extracted using Trizol reagent, and RNA quality was checked on an Agilent 2100 Bioanalyzer. This clonotype has ten or more counts. Its antigen is still unknown. Base qualities are not at hand, and no much larger clone is one base apart. TCR beta CDR3 regions were amplified from RNA transcripts for repertoire sequencing. The first round of RT-PCR was done with HTBI primers and the Qiagen OneStep RT-PCR kit, and was followed by a second round of multiplex PCR, then size selection and purification. Libraries were sequenced on an Illumina HiSeq2000 using paired-end 100 bp reads. Turning to the authors' computational methods: SOAPnuke was used to process the reads, throwing out any read that had adapters, had uncalled bases, had a mean Phred below 15, or lacked an exact constant-primer or identifier match. COPE v1.2.5 was used to merge the high-quality paired reads. Clonotypes were defined as unique nucleotide sequences and were aligned to IMGT TRB V, D and J references using MiTCR v1.1. Analysis was restricted to V-J combinations with a frequency above 0.0001, which covered roughly 99% of repertoires. For each V-J combination, a TCR clonal expansion and chaos score was defined as F50 clonal expansion divided by the chaos observed in the TCRdist matrix. Welch's t-statistics and random forest were used to reduce features to over ten V-J combinations, which were fed into a naive Bayes classifier. Thyroid-blood repertoire similarity was quantified with the Morisita-Horn index. TCRdb reprocessing: public reads trimmed at Q25 with fastp, clones called with MiXCR, in-frame beta chains kept. For every CDR3 protein sequence, its rows merge into one entry that carries the most common genes and DNA. The V and J calls come from TCRdb's annotation, not from the publication. For this sample the table gives hundreds of thousands of distinct CDR3 sequences, of which about two fifths were detected only once. Of the sample, 3% to 4% is held by the ten largest clones.

The CDR3 numbers 12 residues from cysteine through phenylalanine. The CDR3 DNA has 36 bases and is translated from base 1. Taken from the germline V gene (reference sequence), the CDR1 and CDR2 loops are SEHNR and FQNEAQ. Trimming removed 5 bases from V and 5 bases from J, leaving 9 bases between the germline ends. The material sequenced was peripheral blood. Recombination connected TRBV7-9 to TRBJ1-2; the D gene is perhaps TRBD1, on 5 matching bases. The sequence came from an adult man with Graves' ophthalmopathy. The sequence in DNA is TGTGCCAGCAGCACCGAGGGGTATGGCTACACCTTC. Translated, it reads CASSTEGYGYTF.